The 13 T cell receptor beta chains below come from one sample, sequenced in a study of T cells expressing NK-cell markers. TCRdb processed the 5' RACE reads again and assigns one entry to each CDR3 protein, with no DNA. This table holds approximately 420,000 distinct CDR3 sequences. Material: blood T cells: a sorted CD56 or NKG2C T cell subset, CD4+ or CD8+ T cells, or bulk PBMC T cells (not recorded which). Receptor source: a woman between 50 and 59 years old in good health.

The chain recombines TRBV7-2 with TRBJ2-1; the TCRdb D gene call, TRBD2, has no DNA to confirm it. In germline, CDR1 is SGHTA, CDR2 FQGNSA. There are 14 residues in the CDR3. The CDR3: CASSLRASGSEQFF.

The CDR3 region is CASSHRNTGELFF. The chain carries TRBV25-1 and TRBJ2-2. Germline V gene data show CDR1 as MGHDK and CDR2 as SYGVNS. This CDR3 region has 13 residues.

V and J are TRBV14 and TRBJ2-2; TCRdb gives TRBD2 as the D gene, but with no DNA this cannot be confirmed. In germline, CDR1 is SGHDN, CDR2 FVKESK. CDR3 length: 14 residues. The chain's CDR3 is CASSHRAFTGELFF.

This chain joins TRBV6-2 or TRBV6-3 and TRBJ1-1. CDR3 length equals 12 residues. The V gene's germline CDR1 is MNHEY and CDR2 SVGEGT. CDR3 sequence reads: CAISSGDTEAFF.

The chain uses TRBV5-1 and TRBJ1-4. Germline CDR1 is SGHRS and CDR2 is YFSETQ. CDR3 length: 16 amino acids. The CDR3 region is CASSFHRLDINEKLFF.

The chain recombines TRBV12-3 or TRBV12-4 with TRBJ2-7; the TRBD2 assignment by TCRdb is unverifiable without DNA. This CDR3 spans 18 amino acids. The CDR3 loop reads CASSTGGSSGSKAYEQYF.

This chain joins TRBV11-2 and TRBJ2-3; without DNA, the TCRdb call of TRBD1 cannot be checked. The CDR3 length is 15 residues. Germline lookup yields CDR1 SGHAT and CDR2 FQNNGV. CDR3 loop: CASSLGTGSQDTQYF.

The chain employs TRBV3-1 and TRBJ2-3; TCRdb's D gene call, TRBD2, goes unchecked for lack of DNA. Per the germline V gene, CDR1 is LGHDT and CDR2 is YNNKEL (reference sequence). This CDR3 is 15 amino acids long. The CDR3 loop reads CASRFGLAPTDTQYF.

The chain combines TRBV30 with TRBJ2-5; the TCRdb D gene call, TRBD2, has no DNA to confirm it. The CDR3 totals 17 residues. Germline V CDR1 and CDR2: GTSNPN, SVGIG (reference sequence). CDR3 protein: CAWSNLGGVGYQETQYF.

The chain couples TRBV7-9 to TRBJ1-3; TCRdb calls TRBD1, which cannot be checked without DNA. The CDR3 runs 14 residues. CDR1 and CDR2 from the germline V gene are SEHNR and FQNEAQ (reference sequence). Here the CDR3 reads CASKGQGTGNTIYF.

The chain links TRBV11-3 to TRBJ2-1; with no DNA, the TCRdb D assignment of TRBD2 cannot be verified. CDR3 size: 15 residues. Germline values: CDR1 SGHNT, CDR2 YENEEA. This chain's CDR3 is CASSPPGTRISEQFF. The full variable domain, completed using reference TRBV11-3 and TRBJ2-1, is EAGVVQSPRYKIIEKKQPVAFWCNPISGHNTLYWYLQNLGQGPELLIRYENEEAVDDSQLPKDRFSAERLKGVDSTLKIQPAELGDSAVYLCASSPPGTRISEQFFGPGTRLTVL.

The CDR3 spells CASSPRGRGQPQHF. The V and J genes are TRBV3-1 and TRBJ1-5; TCRdb returns TRBD1, unconfirmable since there is no DNA. This CDR3 comprises 14 residues. The germline V gene has CDR1 LGHDT and CDR2 YNNKEL (reference sequence).

V is TRBV9 and J is TRBJ1-1; TCRdb gives TRBD1 as the D gene, but with no DNA this cannot be confirmed. Per the germline V gene, CDR1 is SGDLS and CDR2 is YYNGEE. The CDR3 is 15 residues long. Here the CDR3 reads CASSDLFGTNTEAFF.